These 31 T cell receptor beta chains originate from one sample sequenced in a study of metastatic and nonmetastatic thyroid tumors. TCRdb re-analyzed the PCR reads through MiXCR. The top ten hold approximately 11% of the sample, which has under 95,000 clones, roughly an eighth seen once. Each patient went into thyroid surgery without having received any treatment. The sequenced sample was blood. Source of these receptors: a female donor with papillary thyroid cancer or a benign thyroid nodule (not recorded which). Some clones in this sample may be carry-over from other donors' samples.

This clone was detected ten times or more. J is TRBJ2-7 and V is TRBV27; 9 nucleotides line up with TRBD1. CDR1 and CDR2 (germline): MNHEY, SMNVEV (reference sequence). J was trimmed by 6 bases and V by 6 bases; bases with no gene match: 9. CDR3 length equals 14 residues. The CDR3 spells CASRAPGQGPEQYF. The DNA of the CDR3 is TGTGCCAGCAGGGCTCCGGGACAGGGTCCCGAGCAGTACTTC.

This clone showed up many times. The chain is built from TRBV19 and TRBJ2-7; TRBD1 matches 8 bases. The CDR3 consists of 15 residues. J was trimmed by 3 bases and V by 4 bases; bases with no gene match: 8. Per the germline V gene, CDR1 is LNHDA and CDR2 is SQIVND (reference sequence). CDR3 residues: CASSTPPGGSYEQYF. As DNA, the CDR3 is TGTGCCAGTAGTACCCCCCCAGGGGGCAGCTACGAGCAGTACTTC.

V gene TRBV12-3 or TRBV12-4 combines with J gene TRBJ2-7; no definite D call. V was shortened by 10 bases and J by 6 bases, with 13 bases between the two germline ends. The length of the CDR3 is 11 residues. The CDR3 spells CANSPGCEQYF. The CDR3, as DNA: TGTGCCAACAGCCCGGGCTGCGAGCAGTACTTC.

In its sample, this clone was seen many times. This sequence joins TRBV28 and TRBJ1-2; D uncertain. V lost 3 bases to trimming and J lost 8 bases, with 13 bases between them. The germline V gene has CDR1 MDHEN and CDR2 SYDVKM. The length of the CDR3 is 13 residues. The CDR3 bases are TGTGCCAGCAGTTTTCTAGGTCTCCGCGGCTACACCTTC. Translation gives CASSFLGLRGYTF.

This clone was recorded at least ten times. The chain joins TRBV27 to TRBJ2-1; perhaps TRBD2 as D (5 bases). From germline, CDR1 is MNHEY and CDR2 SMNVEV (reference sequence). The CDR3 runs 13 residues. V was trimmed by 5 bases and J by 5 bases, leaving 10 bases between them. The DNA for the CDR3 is TGTGCCAGCAGTCCGTCCGGGGACAATGAGCAGTTCTTC. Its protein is CASSPSGDNEQFF.

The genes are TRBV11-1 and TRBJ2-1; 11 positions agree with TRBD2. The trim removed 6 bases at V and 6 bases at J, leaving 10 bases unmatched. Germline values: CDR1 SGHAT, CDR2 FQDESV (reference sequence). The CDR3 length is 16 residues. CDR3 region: CASSYSPSGRSNEQFF. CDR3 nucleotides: TGTGCCAGCAGTTACTCCCCTAGCGGGAGGAGCAATGAGCAGTTCTTC.

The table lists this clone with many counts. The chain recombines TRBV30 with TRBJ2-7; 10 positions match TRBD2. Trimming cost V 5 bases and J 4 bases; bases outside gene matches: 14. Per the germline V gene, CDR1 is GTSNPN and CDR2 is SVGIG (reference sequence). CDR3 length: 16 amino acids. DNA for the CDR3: TGTGCCTGGGGTGAGCGGGGGGGCGTTCGGTCGTACGAGCAGTACTTC. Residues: CAWGERGGVRSYEQYF.

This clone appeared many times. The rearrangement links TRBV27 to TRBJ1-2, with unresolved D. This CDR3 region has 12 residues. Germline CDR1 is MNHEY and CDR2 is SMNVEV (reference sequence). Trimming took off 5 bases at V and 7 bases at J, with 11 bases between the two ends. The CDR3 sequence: CASSTGMGGYTF. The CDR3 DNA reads TGTGCCAGCAGTACGGGGATGGGTGGCTACACCTTC.

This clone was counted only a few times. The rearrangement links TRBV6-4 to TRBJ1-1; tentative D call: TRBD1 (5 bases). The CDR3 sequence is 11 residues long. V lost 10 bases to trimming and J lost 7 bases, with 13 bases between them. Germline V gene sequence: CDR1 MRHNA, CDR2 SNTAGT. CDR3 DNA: TGTGCCACCCGGGTGGGGGGTGAAGCTTTCTTT. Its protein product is CATRVGGEAFF.

CDR3 protein: CASSFTGQGSLEQYF. CDR3 nucleotide sequence: TGTGCCAGTAGTTTCACAGGGCAAGGATCTCTCGAGCAGTACTTC. The chain is built from TRBV19 and TRBJ2-7; possible D gene TRBD1, 6 bases. V was shortened by 5 bases and J by 6 bases, with 20 bases between the two germline ends. Germline assignment: CDR1 LNHDA and CDR2 SQIVND (reference sequence). This CDR3 has 15 residues. The complete variable domain, with remaining parts taken from reference TRBV19 and TRBJ2-7, reads DGGITQSPKYLFRKEGQNVTLSCEQNLNHDAMYWYRQDPGQGLRLIYYSQIVNDFQKGDIAEGYSVSREKKESFPLTVTSAQKNPTAFYLCASSFTGQGSLEQYFGPGTRLTVT.

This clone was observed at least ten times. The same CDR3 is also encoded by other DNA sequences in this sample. DNA for the CDR3: TGTGCCAGCAGTTACTCTTCCTTCGGAGGGGTGGATGGCTACACCTTC. Amino acids: CASSYSSFGGVDGYTF. This chain connects TRBV6-2 or TRBV6-3 to TRBJ1-2, with D maybe TRBD1 (5 bases). V was trimmed by 0 bases and J by 6 bases, leaving 17 bases between them. CDR3 size: 16 residues. Looked up from germline, CDR1 is MNHEY and CDR2 is SVGEGT.

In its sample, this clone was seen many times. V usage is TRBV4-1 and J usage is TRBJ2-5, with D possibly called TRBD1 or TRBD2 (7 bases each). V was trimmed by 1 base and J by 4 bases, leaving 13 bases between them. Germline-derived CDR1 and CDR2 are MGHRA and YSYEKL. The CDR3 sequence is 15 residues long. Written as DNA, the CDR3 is TGCGCCAGCAGCCAAGGTCGCAGGGGGGGAGAGACCCAGTACTTC. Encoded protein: CASSQGRRGGETQYF.

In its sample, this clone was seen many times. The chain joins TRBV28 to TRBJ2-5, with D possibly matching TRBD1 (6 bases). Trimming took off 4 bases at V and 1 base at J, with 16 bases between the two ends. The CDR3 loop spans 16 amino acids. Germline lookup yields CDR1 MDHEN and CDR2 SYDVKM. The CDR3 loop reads CASSSPRTALQETQYF. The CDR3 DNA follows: TGTGCCAGCAGTTCCCCCAGGACAGCCCTCCAAGAGACCCAGTACTTC.

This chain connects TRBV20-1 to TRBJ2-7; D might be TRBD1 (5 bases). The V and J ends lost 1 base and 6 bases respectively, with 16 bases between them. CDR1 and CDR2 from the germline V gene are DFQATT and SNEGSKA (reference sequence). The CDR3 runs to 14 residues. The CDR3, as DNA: TGCAGTGCTAGAGCCAGGACAACGAACCGCGAGCAGTACTTC. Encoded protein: CSARARTTNREQYF.

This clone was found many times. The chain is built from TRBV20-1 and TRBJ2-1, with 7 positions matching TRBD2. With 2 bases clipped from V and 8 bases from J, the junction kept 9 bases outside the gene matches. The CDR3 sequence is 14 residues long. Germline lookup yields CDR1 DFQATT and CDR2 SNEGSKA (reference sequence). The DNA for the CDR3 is TGCAGTGCTAGACAAAGCGGGATGGGATATGAGCAGTTCTTC. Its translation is CSARQSGMGYEQFF.

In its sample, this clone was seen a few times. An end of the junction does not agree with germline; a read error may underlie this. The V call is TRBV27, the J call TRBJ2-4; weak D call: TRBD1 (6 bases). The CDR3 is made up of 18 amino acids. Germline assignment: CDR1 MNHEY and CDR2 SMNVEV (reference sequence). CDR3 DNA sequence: TGTGCCAGCAGTCCCAAAGGACAGAGAGACTTAGCCAAAAACATTAAGTACTTC. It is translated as CASSPKGQRDLAKNIKYF.

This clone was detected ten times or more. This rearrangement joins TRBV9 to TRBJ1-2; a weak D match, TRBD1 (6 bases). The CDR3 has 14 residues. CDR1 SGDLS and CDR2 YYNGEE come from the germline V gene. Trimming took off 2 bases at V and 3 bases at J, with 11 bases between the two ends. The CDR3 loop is CASSVGEGDYGYTF. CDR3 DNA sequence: TGTGCCAGCAGCGTTGGGGAGGGGGACTATGGCTACACCTTC.

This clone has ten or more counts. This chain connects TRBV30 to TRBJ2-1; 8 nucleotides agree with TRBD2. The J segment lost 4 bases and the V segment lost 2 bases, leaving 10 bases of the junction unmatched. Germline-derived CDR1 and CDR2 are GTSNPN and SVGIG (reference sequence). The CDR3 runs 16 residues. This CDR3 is CAWSRLAGSLYNEQFF. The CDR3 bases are TGTGCCTGGAGTCGTCTAGCGGGCTCCCTTTACAATGAGCAGTTCTTC.

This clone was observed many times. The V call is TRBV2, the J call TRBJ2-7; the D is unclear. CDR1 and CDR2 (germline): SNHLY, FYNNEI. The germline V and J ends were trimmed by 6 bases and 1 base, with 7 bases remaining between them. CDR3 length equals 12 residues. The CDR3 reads CASRGSSYEQYF. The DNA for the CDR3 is TGTGCCAGCAGGGGGTCTTCCTACGAGCAGTACTTC.

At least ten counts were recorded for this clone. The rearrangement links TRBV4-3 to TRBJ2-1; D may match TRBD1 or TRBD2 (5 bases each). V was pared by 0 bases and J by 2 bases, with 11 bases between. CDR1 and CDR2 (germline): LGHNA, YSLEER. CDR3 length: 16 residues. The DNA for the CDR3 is TGCGCCAGCAGCCAAGATCGTGGGGACGCCTACAATGAGCAGTTCTTC. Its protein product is CASSQDRGDAYNEQFF.

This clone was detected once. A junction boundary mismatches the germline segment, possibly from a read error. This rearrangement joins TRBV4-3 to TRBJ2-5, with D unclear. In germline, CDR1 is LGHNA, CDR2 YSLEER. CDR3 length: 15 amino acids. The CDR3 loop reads CANSQVTLVGETQYF. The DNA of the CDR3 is TGCGCCAACAGCCAAGTGACTCTAGTAGGGGAGACCCAGTACTTC.

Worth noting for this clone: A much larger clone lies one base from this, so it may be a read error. The CDR3 region is CASIPLGQELKDGYTF. Here the CDR3 DNA reads TGTGCCAGCATCCCCCTAGGACAGGAACTAAAGGATGGCTACACCTTC. The V gene is TRBV14, the J gene TRBJ1-2; 7 bases line up with TRBD1. In germline, CDR1 is SGHDN, CDR2 FVKESK. The CDR3 totals 16 residues. J was trimmed by 6 bases and V by 7 bases; bases with no gene match: 17.

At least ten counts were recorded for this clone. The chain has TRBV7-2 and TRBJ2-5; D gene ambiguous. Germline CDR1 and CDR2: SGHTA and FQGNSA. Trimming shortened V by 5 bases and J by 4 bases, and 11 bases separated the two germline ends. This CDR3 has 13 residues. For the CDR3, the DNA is TGTGCCAGCAGCCGCAGCAGCATAGAGACCCAGTACTTC. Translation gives CASSRSSIETQYF.

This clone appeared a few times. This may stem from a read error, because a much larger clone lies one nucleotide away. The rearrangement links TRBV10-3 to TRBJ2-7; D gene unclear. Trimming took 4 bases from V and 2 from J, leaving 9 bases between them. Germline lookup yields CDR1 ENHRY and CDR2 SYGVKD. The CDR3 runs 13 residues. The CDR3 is CAISGYITYEQYF. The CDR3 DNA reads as TGTGCCATCAGTGGGTACATAACCTACGAGCAGTACTTC.

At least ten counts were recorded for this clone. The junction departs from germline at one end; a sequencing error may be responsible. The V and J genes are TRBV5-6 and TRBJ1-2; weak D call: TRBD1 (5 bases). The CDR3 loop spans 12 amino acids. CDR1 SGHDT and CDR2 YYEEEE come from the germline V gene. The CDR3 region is CASSFGTRGCTF. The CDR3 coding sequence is TGTGCCAGCAGCTTTGGGACGAGGGGCTGCACCTTC.

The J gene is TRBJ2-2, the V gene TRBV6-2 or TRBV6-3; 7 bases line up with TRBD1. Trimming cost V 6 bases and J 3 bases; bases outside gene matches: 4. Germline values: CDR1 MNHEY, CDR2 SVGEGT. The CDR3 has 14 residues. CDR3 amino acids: CASSRGQHTGELFF. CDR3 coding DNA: TGTGCCAGCAGCCGGGGACAGCACACCGGGGAGCTGTTTTTT.

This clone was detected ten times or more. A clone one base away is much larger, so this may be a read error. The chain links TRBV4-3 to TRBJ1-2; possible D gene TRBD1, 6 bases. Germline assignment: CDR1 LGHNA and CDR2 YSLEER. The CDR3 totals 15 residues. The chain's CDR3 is CASSQGTEPNYGHTF. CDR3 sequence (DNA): TGCGCCAGCAGCCAAGGGACAGAACCTAACTATGGCCACACCTTC.

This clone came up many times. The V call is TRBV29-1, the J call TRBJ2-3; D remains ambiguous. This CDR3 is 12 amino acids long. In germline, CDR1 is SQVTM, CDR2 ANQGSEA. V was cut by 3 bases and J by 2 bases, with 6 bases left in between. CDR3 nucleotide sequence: TGCAGCGTTGACCTACTCACAGATACGCAGTATTTT. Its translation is CSVDLLTDTQYF.

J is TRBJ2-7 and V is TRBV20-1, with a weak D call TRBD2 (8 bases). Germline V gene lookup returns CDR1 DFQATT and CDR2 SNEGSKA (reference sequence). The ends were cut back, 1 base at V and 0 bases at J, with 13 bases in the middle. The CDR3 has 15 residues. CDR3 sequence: CSARVAGQNSYEQYF. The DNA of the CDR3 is TGCAGTGCTAGAGTAGCGGGACAGAACTCCTACGAGCAGTACTTC.

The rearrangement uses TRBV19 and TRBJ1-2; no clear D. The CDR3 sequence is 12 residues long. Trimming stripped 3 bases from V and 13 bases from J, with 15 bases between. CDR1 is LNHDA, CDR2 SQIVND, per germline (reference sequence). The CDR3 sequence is CASSITWFSCTF. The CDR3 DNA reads TGTGCCAGTAGTATCACATGGTTTAGCTGCACCTTC.

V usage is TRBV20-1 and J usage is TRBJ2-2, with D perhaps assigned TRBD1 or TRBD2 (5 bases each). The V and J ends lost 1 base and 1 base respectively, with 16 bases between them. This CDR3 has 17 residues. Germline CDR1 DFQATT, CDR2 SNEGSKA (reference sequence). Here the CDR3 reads CSARALGERGNTGELFF. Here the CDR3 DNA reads TGCAGTGCTAGAGCGTTGGGGGAGAGGGGGAACACCGGGGAGCTGTTTTTT.